The clone carrying this T cell receptor beta chain was recorded a few times. TCRdb ran MiXCR on the 5' RACE reads and lists one entry per CDR3 protein. This table has 600,000 to 700,000 distinct CDR3 sequences, less than 25% appearing once. V lost 0 bases to trimming and J lost 2 bases, with 8 bases between them. CDR1 MNHEY and CDR2 SVGAGI come from the germline V gene. The CDR3 consists of 15 residues. The data were taken from a study of identical twins. This same sample was also part of a study on T cells expressing NK-cell markers. From that study: Sorting of alpha-beta TCR T cells alone was achieved in several experiments with an anti-gamma-delta TCR antibody.

Sequencing was carried out using PBMCs. The chain recombines TRBV6-5 with TRBJ2-1; no clear D gene. This TCR derives from a young woman in good health. The CDR3 is CASSYSNGPYNEQFF. In nucleotides, the CDR3 is TGTGCCAGCAGTTACTCGAACGGACCCTACAATGAGCAGTTCTTC.